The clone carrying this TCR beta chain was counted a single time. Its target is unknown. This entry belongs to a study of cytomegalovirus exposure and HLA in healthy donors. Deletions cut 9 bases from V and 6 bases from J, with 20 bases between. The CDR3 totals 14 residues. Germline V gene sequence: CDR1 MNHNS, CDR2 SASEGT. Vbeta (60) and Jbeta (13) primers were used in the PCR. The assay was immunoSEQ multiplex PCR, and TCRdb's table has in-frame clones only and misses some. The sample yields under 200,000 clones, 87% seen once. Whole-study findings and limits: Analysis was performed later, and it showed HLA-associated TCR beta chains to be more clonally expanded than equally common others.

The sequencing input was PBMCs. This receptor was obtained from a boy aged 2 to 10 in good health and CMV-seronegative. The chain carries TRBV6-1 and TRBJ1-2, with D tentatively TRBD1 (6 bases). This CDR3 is CASRDIPNYNGYTF. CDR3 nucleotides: TGTGCCAGTCGGGACATACCCAACTATAATGGCTACACCTTC.